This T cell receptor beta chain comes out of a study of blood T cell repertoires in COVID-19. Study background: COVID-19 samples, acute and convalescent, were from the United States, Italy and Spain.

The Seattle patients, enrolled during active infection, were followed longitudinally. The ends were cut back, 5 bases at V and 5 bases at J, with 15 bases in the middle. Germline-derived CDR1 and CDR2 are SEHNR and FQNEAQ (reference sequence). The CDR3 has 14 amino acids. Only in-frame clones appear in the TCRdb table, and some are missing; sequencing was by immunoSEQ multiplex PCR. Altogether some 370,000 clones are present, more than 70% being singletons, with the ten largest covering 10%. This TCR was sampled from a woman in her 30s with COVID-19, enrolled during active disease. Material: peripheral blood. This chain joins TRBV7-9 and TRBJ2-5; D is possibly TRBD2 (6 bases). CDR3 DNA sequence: TGTGCCAGCAGCACACGGACTGCGGGGGAGACCCAGTACTTC. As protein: CASSTRTAGETQYF. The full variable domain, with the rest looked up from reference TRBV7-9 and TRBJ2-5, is DTGVSQNPRHKITKRGQNVTFRCDPISEHNRLYWYRQTLGQGPEFLTYFQNEAQLEKSRLLSDRFSAERPKGSFSTLEIQRTEQGDSAMYLCASSTRTAGETQYFGPGTRLLVL.